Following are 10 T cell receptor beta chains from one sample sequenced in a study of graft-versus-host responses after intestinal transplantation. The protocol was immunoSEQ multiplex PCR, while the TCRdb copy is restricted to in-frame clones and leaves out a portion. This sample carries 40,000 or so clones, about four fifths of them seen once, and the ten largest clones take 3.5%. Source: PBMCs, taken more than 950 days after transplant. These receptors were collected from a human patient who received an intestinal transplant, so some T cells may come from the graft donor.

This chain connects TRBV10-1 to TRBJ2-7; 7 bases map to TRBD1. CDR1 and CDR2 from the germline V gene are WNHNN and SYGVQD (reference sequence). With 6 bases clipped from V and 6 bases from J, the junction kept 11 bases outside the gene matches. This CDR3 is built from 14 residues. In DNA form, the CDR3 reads TGCGCCAGCAGCCCGACAGGGTCTACGCTCGAGCAGTACTTC. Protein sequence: CASSPTGSTLEQYF.

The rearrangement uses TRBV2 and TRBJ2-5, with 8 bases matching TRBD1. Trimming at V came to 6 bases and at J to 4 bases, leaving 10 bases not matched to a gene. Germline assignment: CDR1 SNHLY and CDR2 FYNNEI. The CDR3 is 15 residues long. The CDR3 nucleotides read TGTGCCAGCAGCCTGGAGACAGGGGAAAGAGAGACCCAGTACTTC. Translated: CASSLETGERETQYF.

CDR3 coding DNA: TGTGCCAGCAGCCAAGATTGGCGGGGAGCGAACACTGAAGCTTTCTTT. Translation: CASSQDWRGANTEAFF. This chain joins TRBV4-2 and TRBJ1-1; no firm D call. CDR3 length equals 16 residues. The germline V gene has CDR1 LGHNA and CDR2 YNFKEQ. V lost 0 bases and J lost 1, with 12 bases in between.

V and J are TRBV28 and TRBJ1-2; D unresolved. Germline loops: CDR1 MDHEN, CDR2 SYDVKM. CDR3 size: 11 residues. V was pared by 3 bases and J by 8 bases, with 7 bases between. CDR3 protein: CASSFISGYTF. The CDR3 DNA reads TGTGCCAGCAGTTTTATCTCGGGCTACACCTTC.

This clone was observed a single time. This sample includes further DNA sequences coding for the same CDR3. This chain's CDR3 is CASSLDGQGGTKTQYF. CDR3 bases: TGCGCCAGCAGCTTGGACGGACAGGGGGGAACTAAGACCCAGTACTTC. This chain joins TRBV5-1 and TRBJ2-5, with 10 positions matching TRBD1. CDR1 SGHRS and CDR2 YFSETQ come from the germline V gene. Losses at the gene ends were 0 bases for V and 6 bases for J; bases not matched to a gene: 8. This CDR3 has 16 amino acids. The entire variable domain, with the rest obtained from reference TRBV5-1 and TRBJ2-5, is as follows: KAGVTQTPRYLIKTRGQQVTLSCSPISGHRSVSWYQQTPGQGLQFLFEYFSETQRNKGNFPGRFSGRQFSNSRSEMNVSTLELGDSALYLCASSLDGQGGTKTQYFGPGTRLLVL.

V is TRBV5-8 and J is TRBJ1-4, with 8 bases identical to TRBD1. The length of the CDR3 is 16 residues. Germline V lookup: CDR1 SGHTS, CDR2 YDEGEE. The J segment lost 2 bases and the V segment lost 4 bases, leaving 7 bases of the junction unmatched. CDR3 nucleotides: TGTGCCAGCAGCCCTGGACAGGGTGGGACTAATGAAAAACTGTTTTTT. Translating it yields CASSPGQGGTNEKLFF.

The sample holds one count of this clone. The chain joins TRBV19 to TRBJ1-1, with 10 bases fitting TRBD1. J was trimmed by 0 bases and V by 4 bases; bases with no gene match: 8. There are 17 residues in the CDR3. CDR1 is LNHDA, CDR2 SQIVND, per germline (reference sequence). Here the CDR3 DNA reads TGTGCCAGTAGTACCGGGACAGGGGATTCCGTGAACACTGAAGCTTTCTTT. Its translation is CASSTGTGDSVNTEAFF.

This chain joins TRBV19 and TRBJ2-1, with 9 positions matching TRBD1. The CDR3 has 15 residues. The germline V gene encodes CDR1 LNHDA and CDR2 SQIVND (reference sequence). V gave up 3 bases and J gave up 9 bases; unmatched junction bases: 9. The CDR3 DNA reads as TGTGCCAGTAGTATGGGGGACAGGGTGGTGGGTGAGCAGTTCTTC. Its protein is CASSMGDRVVGEQFF. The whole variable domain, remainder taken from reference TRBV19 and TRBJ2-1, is DGGITQSPKYLFRKEGQNVTLSCEQNLNHDAMYWYRQDPGQGLRLIYYSQIVNDFQKGDIAEGYSVSREKKESFPLTVTSAQKNPTAFYLCASSMGDRVVGEQFFGPGTRLTVL.

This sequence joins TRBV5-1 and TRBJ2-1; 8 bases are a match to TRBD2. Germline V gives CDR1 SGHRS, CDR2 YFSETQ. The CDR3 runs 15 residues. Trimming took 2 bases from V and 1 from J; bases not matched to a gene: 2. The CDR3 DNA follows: TGCGCCAGCAGCTTCCGGGAGGGTTCCTACAATGAGCAGTTCTTC. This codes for CASSFREGSYNEQFF. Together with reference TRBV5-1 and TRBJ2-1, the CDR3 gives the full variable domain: KAGVTQTPRYLIKTRGQQVTLSCSPISGHRSVSWYQQTPGQGLQFLFEYFSETQRNKGNFPGRFSGRQFSNSRSEMNVSTLELGDSALYLCASSFREGSYNEQFFGPGTRLTVL.

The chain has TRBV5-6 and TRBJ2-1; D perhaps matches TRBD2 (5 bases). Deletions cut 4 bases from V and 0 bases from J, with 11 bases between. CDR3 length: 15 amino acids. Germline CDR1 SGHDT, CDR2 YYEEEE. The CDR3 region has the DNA TGTGCCAGCAGCCCGGGGTTACCCTCCTACAATGAGCAGTTCTTC. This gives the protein CASSPGLPSYNEQFF.